The sequence of this T cell receptor beta chain was determined in a study of response to subunit inactivated influenza vaccine. Study-wide results and caveats: New T cells are recruited in small numbers by each seasonal influenza vaccination, according to the authors' suggestion.

In this sample, this clonotype turned up a few times. The antigen remains unidentified. MiXCR, applied by TCRdb to the RT-PCR reads, yields one record per CDR3 protein. The sample has 650,000 to 850,000 distinct CDR3 sequences; around 14% are singletons. This CDR3 is built from 15 residues. V dropped 6 bases and J dropped 5; count of bases not matched to a gene: 11. Germline V CDR1 and CDR2: DFQATT, SNEGSKA (reference sequence). The source is a man between 45 and 60 years old who received an inactivated influenza vaccine. The rearrangement joins TRBV20-1 to TRBJ2-3, with 10 bases identical to TRBD2. The specimen was PBMCs from blood, collected less than 15 days before vaccination. The CDR3 DNA follows: TGCAGTGCCCGAGGGGGACTAGCGTCTGGAGATACGCAGTATTTT. Translated: CSARGGLASGDTQYF.